This T cell receptor (beta chain) was identified during a study of T-cell memory formation after mild COVID-19. Each CDR3 protein gets one entry after TCRdb re-called the 5' RACE reads with MiXCR. The sample holds about 4,300 distinct CDR3 sequences; around 16% are singletons and the top ten take around 2%. The CDR3 extends over 15 amino acids. Germline V gene data show CDR1 as DFQATT and CDR2 as SNEGSKA (reference sequence). Trimming removed 0 bases from V and 4 bases from J, with 16 bases in between. General observations from the study: Later expanders leaned toward CD4+, whereas clones contracting from day 15 to 85 were balanced CD4/CD8.

By share, this clonotype ranks as medium-sized (0.01 to 0.1%). The antigen remains undetermined. Input material: PBMCs or a T cell subset sorted from them (not recorded which). The receptor was isolated from an adult who had mild COVID-19 (a few samples of this study predate the infection). Cell type and time point are not known. V gene TRBV20-1 combines with J gene TRBJ2-7; tentatively, D is TRBD1 (6 bases). Here the CDR3 reads CSARDQRGSGYEQYF. CDR3 sequence (DNA): TGCAGTGCTAGAGATCAAAGGGGGTCGGGGTACGAGCAGTACTTC.